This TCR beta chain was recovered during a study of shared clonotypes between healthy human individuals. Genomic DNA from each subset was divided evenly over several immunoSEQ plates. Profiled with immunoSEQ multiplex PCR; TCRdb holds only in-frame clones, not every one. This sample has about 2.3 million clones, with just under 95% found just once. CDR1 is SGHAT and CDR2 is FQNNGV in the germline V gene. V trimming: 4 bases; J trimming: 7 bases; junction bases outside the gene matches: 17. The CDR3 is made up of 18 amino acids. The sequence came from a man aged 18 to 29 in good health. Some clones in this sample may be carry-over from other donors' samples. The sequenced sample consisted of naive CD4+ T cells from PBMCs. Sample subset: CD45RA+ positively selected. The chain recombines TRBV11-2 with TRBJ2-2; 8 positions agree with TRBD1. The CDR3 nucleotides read TGTGCCAGCAGCTGGGGGATGCGGGACAGGCCTTTATACGGGGAGCTGTTTTTT. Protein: CASSWGMRDRPLYGELFF.